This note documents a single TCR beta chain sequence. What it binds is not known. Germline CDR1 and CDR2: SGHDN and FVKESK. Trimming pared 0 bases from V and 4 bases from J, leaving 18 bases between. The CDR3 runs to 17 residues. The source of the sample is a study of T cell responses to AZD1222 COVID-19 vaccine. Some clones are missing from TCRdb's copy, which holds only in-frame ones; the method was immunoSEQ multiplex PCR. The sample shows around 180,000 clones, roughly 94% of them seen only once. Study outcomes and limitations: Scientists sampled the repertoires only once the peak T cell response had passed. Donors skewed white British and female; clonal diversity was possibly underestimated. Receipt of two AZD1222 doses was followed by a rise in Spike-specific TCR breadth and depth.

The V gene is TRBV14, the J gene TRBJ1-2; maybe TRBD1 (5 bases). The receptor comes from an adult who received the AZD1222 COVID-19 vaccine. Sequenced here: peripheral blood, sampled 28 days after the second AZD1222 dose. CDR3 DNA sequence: TGTGCCAGCAGCCAAGATCTCGATACACAGGTTTGCTATGGCTACACCTTC. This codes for CASSQDLDTQVCYGYTF.